The 17 T cell receptor beta chains below all came from one sample that was sequenced in a study of IL-17A CD8 T cells in psoriatic arthritis synovium. Synovial fluid was aspirated from actively inflamed joints of psoriatic arthritis patients. Assay used: immunoSEQ multiplex PCR; TCRdb lists only in-frame clones, some missing. The sample lists fewer than 2,500 clones; around 68% were seen once. The sequenced material came from memory CD8+ T cells from synovial fluid. Subset noted: bulk memory CD8+ T cells (CD45RA-CD27+/- and CD45RA+CD27-). The receptors come from a human donor with psoriatic arthritis.

The chain uses TRBV6-6 and TRBJ2-5; TRBD2 matches 7 bases. CDR1 and CDR2 (germline): MNHNY, SVGAGI (reference sequence). Germline trimming cut 4 bases from V and 5 bases from J; bases unmatched to any gene: 13. This CDR3 is built from 16 residues. The CDR3 region has the DNA TGTGCCAGCAGTTTCGGGAGAGGGGAGGGCCACGAGACCCAGTACTTC. Protein sequence: CASSFGRGEGHETQYF.

The table lists this clone with a count of one. The chain couples TRBV14 to TRBJ2-1; no reliable D call. Per germline, CDR1 SGHDN and CDR2 FVKESK. V was pared by 1 base and J by 0 bases, with 10 bases between. There are 16 residues in the CDR3. The CDR3 DNA follows: TGTGCCAGCAGCCAAGGCTGGGGTAGCTCCTACAATGAGCAGTTCTTC. Translated, it gives CASSQGWGSSYNEQFF.

The chain employs TRBV11-3 and TRBJ2-1; 10 bases match TRBD2. CDR3 length: 17 residues. CDR1 SGHNT and CDR2 YENEEA come from the germline V gene. After removal of 1 base from V and 1 base from J, the junction contained 4 bases not matched to a gene. CDR3 loop: CASSLVTSGISYNEQFF. The CDR3 nucleotides read TGTGCCAGCAGCTTAGTAACTAGCGGGATTTCCTACAATGAGCAGTTCTTC.

This clone was recorded only once. The V call is TRBV27, the J call TRBJ2-1, with 8 positions matching TRBD2. V gave up 5 bases and J gave up 3 bases; unmatched junction bases: 9. The germline gives CDR1 MNHEY, CDR2 SMNVEV (reference sequence). The CDR3 loop spans 16 amino acids. CDR3 nucleotides: TGTGCCAGCAGTACCCGGACTAGCAGGGTCTACAATGAGCAGTTCTTC. As protein: CASSTRTSRVYNEQFF.

This clone has more than one count but fewer than ten. The gene calls are TRBV4-3 and TRBJ2-3, with TRBD2 identical over 8 bases. The germline V gene has CDR1 LGHNA and CDR2 YSLEER. V was pared by 0 bases and J by 4 bases, with 6 bases of the junction left unmatched. This CDR3 comprises 16 residues. In nucleotides, the CDR3 is TGCGCCAGCAGCCAAGATCCCGGGAGGGGGGCAGATACGCAGTATTTT. Translating gives CASSQDPGRGADTQYF.

Remarks on this clone: The junction departs from the called germline gene at one end, perhaps through a read error. The chain combines TRBV11-3 with TRBJ2-6; D unclear. Germline loops: CDR1 SGHNT, CDR2 YENEEA. The CDR3 extends over 17 amino acids. CDR3 nucleotides: TGTGCCAGCAGCATAGAAATTCGACAAAGTCGGGCCAACGTCCTGACTTTC. The encoded protein is CASSIEIRQSRANVLTF. The whole variable domain, filled in from reference TRBV11-3 and TRBJ2-6, reads EAGVVQSPRYKIIEKKQPVAFWCNPISGHNTLYWYLQNLGQGPELLIRYENEEAVDDSQLPKDRFSAERLKGVDSTLKIQPAELGDSAVYLCASSIEIRQSRANVLTFGAGSRLTVL.

The chain uses TRBV4-3 and TRBJ2-1; D is unresolved. The germline V and J ends were trimmed by 1 base and 0 bases, with 13 bases remaining between them. This CDR3 has 17 residues. The germline V gene encodes CDR1 LGHNA and CDR2 YSLEER. In DNA form, the CDR3 reads TGCGCCAGCAGCCAAGGAGTTGTCCGCAGCTCCTACAATGAGCAGTTCTTC. Residues: CASSQGVVRSSYNEQFF.

The chain is built from TRBV9 and TRBJ1-1; D gene ambiguous. The CDR3 consists of 14 residues. CDR1 SGDLS and CDR2 YYNGEE come from the germline V gene. V was trimmed by 3 bases and J by 4 bases, leaving 13 bases between them. The CDR3 sequence: CASSDLRLSTEAFF. The CDR3 nucleotides are TGTGCCAGCAGCGACCTACGGTTGAGCACTGAAGCTTTCTTT. Variable domain in full (rest from reference TRBV9 and TRBJ1-1): DSGVTQTPKHLITATGQRVTLRCSPRSGDLSVYWYQQSLDQGLQFLIQYYNGEERAKGNILERFSAQQFPDLHSELNLSSLELGDSALYFCASSDLRLSTEAFFGQGTRLTVV.

In its sample, this clone was seen a few times. The rearrangement uses TRBV21-1 and TRBJ2-1; TRBD2, the D gene given by the table, was not confirmed from the DNA. TRBV21-1 is marked as a pseudogene. This CDR3 comprises 12 residues. The CDR3 region is CASSKRYNEQFF. CDR3 nucleotide sequence: TGTGCCAGCAGCAAACGGTACAATGAGCAGTTCTTC.

This clone was seen only once. In nucleotides, the CDR3 is TGTGCCAGCAGCCAAGGGACTAGCGGGAGCCCAGATACGCAGTATTTT. Protein product: CASSQGTSGSPDTQYF. V gene TRBV4-2 combines with J gene TRBJ2-3; TRBD2 aligns across 13 bases. The CDR3 is 16 residues long. V dropped 1 base and J dropped 4; count of bases not matched to a gene: 2. The germline gives CDR1 LGHNA, CDR2 YNFKEQ.

The chain carries TRBV5-5 and TRBJ2-2, with 9 bases lining up with TRBD2. This CDR3 comprises 18 residues. Trimming cost V 4 bases and J 5 bases; bases outside gene matches: 15. Germline values: CDR1 SGHKS, CDR2 YYEKEE (reference sequence). Here the CDR3 DNA reads TGTGCCAGCAGCCTATTCTTCGCGGGAGGGCCAGAAACCGGGGAGCTGTTTTTT. It is translated as CASSLFFAGGPETGELFF.

The chain has TRBV9 and TRBJ2-7, with 8 positions matching TRBD2. Germline lookup yields CDR1 SGDLS and CDR2 YYNGEE. This CDR3 region has 17 residues. V was pared by 0 bases and J by 0 bases, with 8 bases of the junction left unmatched. Written as DNA, the CDR3 is TGTGCCAGCAGCGTAGAGGGTAGCGGGGTCCCCTCCTACGAGCAGTACTTC. It yields the protein CASSVEGSGVPSYEQYF.

The chain joins TRBV5-5 to TRBJ2-5; TRBD1 matches 7 bases. Germline CDR1 SGHKS, CDR2 YYEKEE (reference sequence). This CDR3 is 16 amino acids long. Unmatched junction bases numbered 14, after V lost 4 bases and J lost 5 bases. The CDR3 loop reads CASSQDPGTVPETQYF. In DNA form, the CDR3 reads TGTGCCAGCAGCCAAGACCCCGGGACAGTGCCCGAGACCCAGTACTTC. Full variable domain (remainder filled in from reference TRBV5-5 and TRBJ2-5): DAGVTQSPTHLIKTRGQQVTLRCSPISGHKSVSWYQQVLGQGPQFIFQYYEKEERGRGNFPDRFSARQFPNYSSELNVNALLLGDSALYLCASSQDPGTVPETQYFGPGTRLLVL.

The J gene is TRBJ2-2, the V gene TRBV7-6; D possibly corresponds to TRBD1 (5 bases). The V gene lost 5 bases and the J gene lost 6 bases, with 10 bases spanning the gap. This CDR3 region has 13 residues. Germline CDR1 and CDR2: SGHVS and FNYEAQ. The CDR3 sequence: CASSPPGPGELFF. The CDR3, as DNA: TGTGCCAGCAGCCCCCCAGGGCCCGGGGAGCTGTTTTTT. Full variable domain (remainder filled in from reference TRBV7-6 and TRBJ2-2): GAGVSQSPRYKVTKRGQDVALRCDPISGHVSLYWYRQALGQGPEFLTYFNYEAQQDKSGLPNDRFSAERPEGSISTLTIQRTEQRDSAMYRCASSPPGPGELFFGEGSRLTVL.

This chain links TRBV29-1 with TRBJ1-1, with a possible D match to TRBD1 (5 bases). There are 15 residues in the CDR3. The V and J ends lost 5 bases and 1 base respectively, with 17 bases between them. Germline loops: CDR1 SQVTM, CDR2 ANQGSEA. The CDR3, as DNA: TGCAGCGTTCTCGGGTTTGGCGGGGCGAACACTGAAGCTTTCTTT. It is translated as CSVLGFGGANTEAFF.

The chain links TRBV7-9 to TRBJ2-7, with 7 nucleotides matching TRBD2. V was pared by 3 bases and J by 4 bases, with 15 bases of the junction left unmatched. Germline CDR1 is SEHNR and CDR2 is FQNEAQ (reference sequence). The CDR3 totals 17 residues. CDR3 nucleotides: TGTGCCAGCAGCTTCAGCACCGGGACGGGGGGTTCTTACGAGCAGTACTTC. It specifies CASSFSTGTGGSYEQYF.

V usage is TRBV30 and J usage is TRBJ2-1; D could derive from TRBD1 or TRBD2 (5 bases each). Trimming cost V 8 bases and J 5 bases, with 16 bases left between them. CDR3 size: 13 residues. Per the germline V gene, CDR1 is GTSNPN and CDR2 is SVGIG (reference sequence). Written as DNA, the CDR3 is TGTGCCGGGTGCCGGGACCCCGACAATGAGCAGTTCTTC. This encodes CAGCRDPDNEQFF.